These T cell receptor beta chains were read from a single sample in a study of cytomegalovirus exposure and HLA in healthy donors. Produced via immunoSEQ multiplex PCR; TCRdb's table is partial and in-frame only. In the table there are 120,000 to 150,000 clones, under 80% of which are singletons. Material: PBMCs. The receptors originated from a male donor in good health and CMV-seronegative. The CDR3 runs from the conserved cysteine through the conserved F or W. The order of the fields is CDR3 DNA, CDR3 protein, clone size, CDR3 length, V gene, J gene, D gene. The D gene is left open where the match is weak. For some rows the clone size is stated as once, few or many, or as a class when expanded; others skip it.

cdr3_nt: TGTGCCAGCAGTTACTCCCAGTTCTCCTACGAGCAGTACTTC; cdr3_aa: CASSYSQFSYEQYF; clone_size: medium-sized; cdr3_length: 14; v_call: TRBV6-6; j_call: TRBJ2-7; d_call: .
cdr3_nt: TGTGCCAGCACTACCGGGGGGCGCGCCAACAATGAAAAACTGTTTTTT; cdr3_aa: CASTTGGRANNEKLFF; clone_size: .; cdr3_length: 16; v_call: TRBV2; j_call: TRBJ1-4; d_call: .
cdr3_nt: TGTGCCAGCACCCAGACGGGAATGAACACTGAAGCTTTCTTT; cdr3_aa: CASTQTGMNTEAFF; clone_size: .; cdr3_length: 14; v_call: TRBV25-1; j_call: TRBJ1-1; d_call: .
cdr3_nt: TGTGCCAGCAGTTTAAGGCGGACAGGGGGCACTGAAGCTTTCTTT; cdr3_aa: CASSLRRTGGTEAFF; clone_size: .; cdr3_length: 15; v_call: TRBV27; j_call: TRBJ1-1; d_call: TRBD1
cdr3_nt: TGTGCCAGCAGCTCTATGACAGGGGCCCAAGAAAAACTGTTTTTT; cdr3_aa: CASSSMTGAQEKLFF; clone_size: .; cdr3_length: 15; v_call: TRBV5-6; j_call: TRBJ1-4; d_call: TRBD1
cdr3_nt: TGTGCCAGTAGTGTTCCCGGGAATCAGCCCCAGCATTTT; cdr3_aa: CASSVPGNQPQHF; clone_size: .; cdr3_length: 13; v_call: TRBV19; j_call: TRBJ1-5; d_call: .
cdr3_nt: TGCGCCAGCAGCCAAGTTGCTGGACTAGCGGGGGGTACCGTCTACAATGAGCAGTTCTTC; cdr3_aa: CASSQVAGLAGGTVYNEQFF; clone_size: .; cdr3_length: 20; v_call: TRBV4-1; j_call: TRBJ2-1; d_call: TRBD2
cdr3_nt: TGTGCCAGCAGTTTACAGGGACCCCTTCTAAATGAAAAACTGTTTTTT; cdr3_aa: CASSLQGPLLNEKLFF; clone_size: .; cdr3_length: 16; v_call: TRBV6-5; j_call: TRBJ1-4; d_call: .
cdr3_nt: TGCGCCAGCAGCTCCGGGACAGCAACCTCTGGAAACACCATATATTTT; cdr3_aa: CASSSGTATSGNTIYF; clone_size: .; cdr3_length: 16; v_call: TRBV5-1; j_call: TRBJ1-3; d_call: TRBD1
cdr3_nt: TGTGCCTTGGCGTCGGGTGGGAGTCCCTACAATGAGCAGTTCTTC; cdr3_aa: CALASGGSPYNEQFF; clone_size: .; cdr3_length: 15; v_call: TRBV30; j_call: TRBJ2-1; d_call: .
cdr3_nt: TGTGCCAGCAGTGAGGACAGATCCTGTGAAGCTTTCTTT; cdr3_aa: CASSEDRSCEAFF; clone_size: .; cdr3_length: 13; v_call: TRBV6-5; j_call: TRBJ1-1; d_call: .
cdr3_nt: TGTGCCAGCAGACCCGGGACAGGGATGAGAAAACTGTTTTTT; cdr3_aa: CASRPGTGMRKLFF; clone_size: .; cdr3_length: 14; v_call: TRBV27; j_call: TRBJ1-4; d_call: TRBD1
cdr3_nt: TGTGCCAGCTCACCACTTAGCGGGATCGGGACAGATACGCAGTATTTT; cdr3_aa: CASSPLSGIGTDTQYF; clone_size: .; cdr3_length: 16; v_call: TRBV18; j_call: TRBJ2-3; d_call: TRBD2
cdr3_nt: TGCGCCAGCAGCCAGCGGGAGAGCTCCTACAATGAGCAGTTCTTC; cdr3_aa: CASSQRESSYNEQFF; clone_size: .; cdr3_length: 15; v_call: TRBV4-1; j_call: TRBJ2-1; d_call: TRBD2
cdr3_nt: TGTGCAAGTCGCTTGGTCCCTAGCGGGAGGGCCGAAGATACGCAGTATTTT; cdr3_aa: CASRLVPSGRAEDTQYF; clone_size: .; cdr3_length: 17; v_call: TRBV12-2; j_call: TRBJ2-3; d_call: .
cdr3_nt: TGTGCCAGCAGCAGGACAGCCGGGCCCATCAAGCAGTACTTC; cdr3_aa: CASSRTAGPIKQYF; clone_size: once; cdr3_length: 14; v_call: TRBV6-5; j_call: TRBJ2-7; d_call: .
cdr3_nt: TGTGCCAGCAGTACGGAGGGCCTGACAGATACGCAGTATTTT; cdr3_aa: CASSTEGLTDTQYF; clone_size: few; cdr3_length: 14; v_call: TRBV25-1; j_call: TRBJ2-3; d_call: .
cdr3_nt: TGTGCCAGCAGCGTAGGTTCTAGCGGGGGGGCAGATACGCAGTATTTT; cdr3_aa: CASSVGSSGGADTQYF; clone_size: .; cdr3_length: 16; v_call: TRBV9; j_call: TRBJ2-3; d_call: TRBD2
cdr3_nt: TGTGCCAGCAGCCCCAACAGCTACGAGCAGTACTTC; cdr3_aa: CASSPNSYEQYF; clone_size: .; cdr3_length: 12; v_call: TRBV7-9; j_call: TRBJ2-7; d_call: .
cdr3_nt: TGTGCCAGCAGCTGGGAGGGGGACGAGCAGTACTTC; cdr3_aa: CASSWEGDEQYF; clone_size: .; cdr3_length: 12; v_call: TRBV2; j_call: TRBJ2-7; d_call: .
cdr3_nt: TGTGCTAGCAGTCCTTGGGACAGGGATACCGAGACCCAGTACTTC; cdr3_aa: CASSPWDRDTETQYF; clone_size: once; cdr3_length: 15; v_call: TRBV7-7; j_call: TRBJ2-5; d_call: TRBD1
cdr3_nt: TGTGCCAGCTCACCACCGACAGGGGGCAATGAGCAGTTCTTC; cdr3_aa: CASSPPTGGNEQFF; clone_size: .; cdr3_length: 14; v_call: TRBV18; j_call: TRBJ2-1; d_call: TRBD1
cdr3_nt: TGTGCCACCAGCAGAGAGGTAAGGAGAGTCAATCAGCCCCAGCATTTT; cdr3_aa: CATSREVRRVNQPQHF; clone_size: .; cdr3_length: 16; v_call: TRBV15; j_call: TRBJ1-5; d_call: .
cdr3_nt: TGCGCCAGCAGCCCGGCTAGCGGGTGGATCGAGCAGTACTTC; cdr3_aa: CASSPASGWIEQYF; clone_size: .; cdr3_length: 14; v_call: TRBV5-1; j_call: TRBJ2-7; d_call: TRBD2
cdr3_nt: TGTGCCAGCAGTTACTCACGGGACTATGGCTACACCTTC; cdr3_aa: CASSYSRDYGYTF; clone_size: .; cdr3_length: 13; v_call: TRBV6-6; j_call: TRBJ1-2; d_call: .
cdr3_nt: TGCAGCGTTGCGAATCTGGTGACAGGGGGTTTCTACGAGCAGTACTTC; cdr3_aa: CSVANLVTGGFYEQYF; clone_size: .; cdr3_length: 16; v_call: TRBV29-1; j_call: TRBJ2-7; d_call: TRBD1
cdr3_nt: TGTGCCATCAAACCTGGGGAGCGGGAGCCCGAGCAGTACTTC; cdr3_aa: CAIKPGEREPEQYF; clone_size: .; cdr3_length: 14; v_call: TRBV10-3; j_call: TRBJ2-7; d_call: TRBD2
cdr3_nt: TGTGCCAGCAGCGAGGATGGGGCCGCGAACACTGAAGCTTTCTTT; cdr3_aa: CASSEDGAANTEAFF; clone_size: .; cdr3_length: 15; v_call: TRBV9; j_call: TRBJ1-1; d_call: .
cdr3_nt: TGTGCCAGCAGTTACCGGTTAGCGGGGGGTAACGAGCAGTACTTC; cdr3_aa: CASSYRLAGGNEQYF; clone_size: .; cdr3_length: 15; v_call: TRBV6-5; j_call: TRBJ2-7; d_call: TRBD2
cdr3_nt: TGTGCCAGCAGCTTGGTTACAGGGTACAATGAGCAGTTCTTC; cdr3_aa: CASSLVTGYNEQFF; clone_size: .; cdr3_length: 14; v_call: TRBV5-4; j_call: TRBJ2-1; d_call: .